These 14 T cell receptor beta chains came from one sample sequenced in a study of T cell repertoires in cytomegalovirus infection. TCRdb fed the reads into MiXCR, producing one record per CDR3 protein. The sample holds about 770,000 distinct CDR3 sequences, roughly 28% seen once. The antigens of these receptors remain unknown. Material: cultured CD8+ T cells from PBMCs, obtained from culture after CMV antigen stimulation. All receptors come from a human donor in good health (CMV status not recorded). Some clones in this sample may be carry-over from other donors' samples.

The rearrangement joins TRBV24-1 to TRBJ2-5; D is possibly TRBD1 (6 bases). The CDR3 loop spans 16 amino acids. V lost 4 bases and J 7 bases, leaving 21 bases between the germline ends. Per the germline V gene, CDR1 is KGHDR and CDR2 is SFDVKD. The CDR3 protein is CATSDPRDTRLGTQYF. The CDR3, as DNA: TGTGCCACCAGTGACCCCCGGGACACTCGCTTGGGGACCCAGTACTTC.

The rearrangement uses TRBV19 and TRBJ2-1; TRBD1 aligns across 9 bases. The ends lost 5 bases at V and 4 bases at J; junction bases unmatched: 6. Looked up from germline, CDR1 is LNHDA and CDR2 is SQIVND (reference sequence). The CDR3 consists of 15 residues. CDR3 loop: CASSVGGQGYNEQFF. DNA of the CDR3: TGTGCCAGTAGTGTAGGGGGACAGGGATACAATGAGCAGTTCTTC.

V and J are TRBV6-1 and TRBJ2-3; D gene ambiguous. Between the trimmed V and J ends, which lost 5 bases and 0 bases, there was a span of 9 bases. This CDR3 region has 14 residues. The germline V gene has CDR1 MNHNS and CDR2 SASEGT. In DNA form, the CDR3 reads TGTGCCAGCAGTTACCGCCTGAGCACAGATACGCAGTATTTT. Encoded protein: CASSYRLSTDTQYF.

A few counts support this clonotype. J is TRBJ1-2 and V is TRBV20-1; D unresolved. Germline-derived CDR1 and CDR2 are DFQATT and SNEGSKA (reference sequence). The CDR3 is made up of 15 amino acids. Trimming removed 5 bases from V and 1 base from J, with 17 bases in between. Here the CDR3 DNA reads TGCAGTGCTCCAAACACGAGACGGAATAACTATGGCTACACCTTC. Residues: CSAPNTRRNNYGYTF.

The chain joins TRBV20-1 to TRBJ2-3; 8 bases map to TRBD1. This CDR3 is built from 16 residues. Germline-derived CDR1 and CDR2 are DFQATT and SNEGSKA (reference sequence). V trimming: 3 bases; J trimming: 4 bases; junction bases outside the gene matches: 12. In DNA, the CDR3 is TGCAGTGCTAGCGTCAGTATCTCAGGGGGCGCAGATACGCAGTATTTT. As protein: CSASVSISGGADTQYF.

The V call is TRBV13, the J call TRBJ2-5, with D possibly TRBD2 on 5 matching bases. The length of the CDR3 is 14 residues. Trimming took off 3 bases at V and 0 bases at J, with 8 bases between the two ends. Germline-derived CDR1 and CDR2 are PRHDT and FYEKMQ (reference sequence). CDR3 loop: CASSFSGNQETQYF. The CDR3 DNA reads TGTGCCAGCAGCTTCTCGGGGAACCAAGAGACCCAGTACTTC. The full variable domain, in which reference TRBV13 and TRBJ2-5 provide the parts outside the CDR3, is AAGVIQSPRHLIKEKRETATLKCYPIPRHDTVYWYQQGPGQDPQFLISFYEKMQSDKGSIPDRFSAQQFSDYHSELNMSSLELGDSALYFCASSFSGNQETQYFGPGTRLLVL.

The rearrangement joins TRBV6-2 or TRBV6-3 to TRBJ1-4, with D perhaps TRBD1 (5 bases). This CDR3 spans 17 amino acids. V shed 7 bases and J shed 0 bases, with 18 bases lying between them. Per the germline V gene, CDR1 is MNHEY and CDR2 is SVGEGT. The CDR3, as DNA: TGTGCCAGCATTGGGGCCGCGGGACGGGCAACTAATGAAAAACTGTTTTTT. It specifies CASIGAAGRATNEKLFF.

This clonotype has more than one count but fewer than ten. The V gene is TRBV7-6, the J gene TRBJ2-1, with 11 positions matching TRBD2. V lost 5 bases, J lost 2 bases, and 17 bases stayed unmatched. The CDR3 runs 20 residues. The germline gives CDR1 SGHVS, CDR2 FNYEAQ. The CDR3 is CASSLKEGELAGDTYNEQFF. The CDR3 DNA reads TGTGCCAGCAGCCTGAAGGAGGGGGAACTAGCGGGGGATACCTACAATGAGCAGTTCTTC.

This clonotype turned up a few times. The chain has TRBV5-1 and TRBJ1-2, with D unresolved. In germline, CDR1 is SGHRS, CDR2 YFSETQ. The CDR3 sequence is 16 residues long. V lost 4 bases and J 4 bases, leaving 20 bases between the germline ends. In DNA, the CDR3 is TGCGCCAGCAGCGCCGGAGGCAGCCGCTCCTCCTATGGCTACACCTTC. Translating it yields CASSAGGSRSSYGYTF.

V is TRBV7-9 and J is TRBJ2-3; D gene uncertain. Trimming took off 2 bases at V and 0 bases at J, with 15 bases between the two ends. Germline values: CDR1 SEHNR, CDR2 FQNEAQ (reference sequence). The CDR3 spans 17 residues. The CDR3 nucleotides are TGTGCCAGCAGCTTAAGGTCAACAGCCTCTAGCACAGATACGCAGTATTTT. Translated, it gives CASSLRSTASSTDTQYF.

This clonotype was detected a few times. The chain links TRBV14 to TRBJ1-4; tentatively, D is TRBD1 (6 bases). The ends were cut back, 0 bases at V and 5 bases at J, with 13 bases in the middle. Per the germline V gene, CDR1 is SGHDN and CDR2 is FVKESK. The CDR3 runs to 16 residues. As DNA, the CDR3 is TGTGCCAGCAGCCAAGATAGGGGACACCTGAATGAAAAACTGTTTTTT. It yields the protein CASSQDRGHLNEKLFF.

This clonotype has just a few counts. V gene TRBV6-1 combines with J gene TRBJ1-2, with unresolved D. The V gene lost 1 base and the J gene lost 8 bases, with 2 bases spanning the gap. Per germline, CDR1 MNHNS and CDR2 SASEGT. There are 10 residues in the CDR3. In DNA, the CDR3 is TGTGCCAGCAGTGAAGTGGGCTACACCTTC. As protein: CASSEVGYTF.

V is TRBV12-3 or TRBV12-4 and J is TRBJ2-7; no definite D call. CDR3 size: 12 residues. Between the trimmed V and J ends, which lost 5 bases and 0 bases, there was a span of 5 bases. The CDR3 DNA reads as TGTGCCAGCAGTGGATACTCCTACGAGCAGTACTTC. Its protein product is CASSGYSYEQYF.

The genes are TRBV6-2 or TRBV6-3 and TRBJ1-1; no firm D call. In germline, CDR1 is MNHEY, CDR2 SVGEGT. This CDR3 comprises 13 residues. Trimming removed 5 bases at V and 4 bases at J, with 11 bases between. The DNA of the CDR3 is TGTGCCAGCAGTCGGGTTTGGGGCACTGAAGCTTTCTTT. This sequence encodes CASSRVWGTEAFF.